Presented here are 3 T cell receptor beta chains from one specimen sequenced in a study of T cells expressing NK-cell markers. TCRdb re-analyzed the 5' RACE reads; it lists each CDR3 protein once, without DNA. This repertoire comprises about 260,000 distinct CDR3 sequences; its ten largest clones make up about 4%. What was sequenced was blood T cells: a sorted CD56 or NKG2C T cell subset, CD4+ or CD8+ T cells, or bulk PBMC T cells (not recorded which). These receptors all stem from a woman aged 18 to 75 in good health.

V usage is TRBV4-1 and J usage is TRBJ1-5; TCRdb designates TRBD1, a call that cannot be tested without DNA. The germline CDR1 and CDR2 sequences are MGHRA and YSYEKL. The CDR3 has 17 amino acids. CDR3 sequence reads: CASSQDQKQGVDQPQHF.

The chain links TRBV12-3 or TRBV12-4 to TRBJ1-1; the D call from TCRdb, TRBD1, cannot be confirmed without DNA. The CDR3 contains 12 residues. CDR3 residues: CASSPDTGGAFF.

This chain joins TRBV6-1 and TRBJ1-1; TCRdb returns TRBD1, unconfirmable since there is no DNA. The CDR3 is 14 amino acids. Germline assignment: CDR1 MNHNS and CDR2 SASEGT. This CDR3 reads CASRPNRAHTEAFF.